These 10 T cell receptor beta chains share one sample of origin, sequenced in a study of Ad26.COV2.S vaccination and SARS-CoV-2 variants. The sample's treatment: around 19 received Ad26.COV2.S at low or high dose, single or two shots; 5 received placebo; per-sample allocation not given. All samples were drawn on day 63, counting from the first vaccine or placebo injection. Generated by immunoSEQ multiplex PCR, the TCRdb table keeps only in-frame clones and is missing some. The table shows hundreds of thousands of clones, with around 88% occurring only once. The specimen was peripheral blood, collected in a trial of Ad26.COV2.S vaccine versus placebo. These receptors all stem from a person aged 18-60 years who received the Ad26.COV2.S COVID-19 vaccine or a placebo.

This clone was detected once. V is TRBV19 and J is TRBJ1-1; D possibly corresponds to TRBD1 (5 bases). The germline V gene has CDR1 LNHDA and CDR2 SQIVND (reference sequence). The CDR3 covers 14 residues. Trimming pared 7 bases from V and 2 bases from J, leaving 14 bases between. CDR3 amino acids: CASTGLQGNTEAFF. The CDR3 nucleotides read TGTGCCAGTACCGGACTCCAGGGCAACACTGAAGCTTTCTTT.

In its sample, this clone was seen once. The rearrangement joins TRBV11-2 to TRBJ2-7; a possible D gene is TRBD2 (5 bases). The germline V gene encodes CDR1 SGHAT and CDR2 FQNNGV. The CDR3 has 13 amino acids. Trimming removed 5 bases at V and 1 base at J, with 9 bases between. The CDR3 sequence: CASSTDWSYEQYF. In nucleotides, the CDR3 is TGTGCCAGCAGCACGGACTGGTCCTACGAGCAGTACTTC.

The genes are TRBV24-1 and TRBJ2-1; possible D gene TRBD1, 6 bases. V dropped 7 bases and J dropped 8 bases, with 23 bases sitting between them. Germline assignment: CDR1 KGHDR and CDR2 SFDVKD. This CDR3 has 16 amino acids. CDR3 sequence: CATSPQGSEGSDEQFF. CDR3 nucleotide sequence: TGTGCCACCAGCCCACAGGGCTCTGAGGGGAGCGATGAGCAGTTCTTC.

The CDR3 DNA reads TGTGCCAGCAGCTTAGCTTCAGGGGAGGAGACCCAGTACTTC. It encodes CASSLASGEETQYF. The chain uses TRBV7-9 and TRBJ2-5, with a tentative D call TRBD1 (6 bases). With 0 bases removed from V and 5 bases from J, the gap between germline ends came to 10 bases. Germline CDR1 is SEHNR and CDR2 is FQNEAQ (reference sequence). CDR3 size: 14 residues. Combining the CDR3 with reference TRBV7-9 and TRBJ2-5 gives the whole variable domain DTGVSQNPRHKITKRGQNVTFRCDPISEHNRLYWYRQTLGQGPEFLTYFQNEAQLEKSRLLSDRFSAERPKGSFSTLEIQRTEQGDSAMYLCASSLASGEETQYFGPGTRLLVL.

This chain's CDR3 is CASRSTLGANVLTF. As DNA, the CDR3 is TGTGCCAGCAGGTCAACACTTGGGGCCAACGTCCTGACTTTC. The gene calls are TRBV2 and TRBJ2-6, with D unresolved. Trimming cost V 6 bases and J 3 bases, with 9 bases left between them. This CDR3 has 14 amino acids. CDR1 and CDR2 (germline): SNHLY, FYNNEI.

J is TRBJ1-3 and V is TRBV3-1 (or the pseudogene TRBV3-2); no reliable D call. This CDR3 has 15 residues. Per germline, CDR1 LGHDT and CDR2 YNNKEL (reference sequence). V lost 3 bases, J lost 0 bases, and 9 bases lay in between. The CDR3 loop reads CASSHGRYSGNTIYF. CDR3 nucleotide sequence: TGTGCCAGCAGCCACGGCAGATACTCTGGAAACACCATATATTTT.

V and J are TRBV5-1 and TRBJ1-2; 10 bases are shared with TRBD1. This CDR3 contains 16 residues. Germline V gene lookup returns CDR1 SGHRS and CDR2 YFSETQ. With 0 bases clipped from V and 4 bases from J, the junction kept 6 bases outside the gene matches. CDR3 DNA: TGCGCCAGCAGCTTGGGACAGGGGGCTTGGGTCTATGGCTACACCTTC. Translation: CASSLGQGAWVYGYTF.

This chain joins TRBV7-2 and TRBJ2-2; D is unclear. This CDR3 contains 14 residues. Per the germline V gene, CDR1 is SGHTA and CDR2 is FQGNSA. V lost 1 base, J lost 3 bases, and 6 bases lay in between. The CDR3 DNA reads TGTGCCAGCAGCTTAGTGGTCTACACCGGGGAGCTGTTTTTT. Residues: CASSLVVYTGELFF.

In its sample, this clone was seen once. This chain uses TRBV19 with TRBJ2-7; TRBD1 matches 7 bases. The CDR3 runs to 16 residues. Germline CDR1 LNHDA, CDR2 SQIVND (reference sequence). Trimming removed 4 bases from V and 0 bases from J; junction bases left unmatched: 9. The DNA for the CDR3 is TGTGCCAGTAGTACCACAGGGGCCTTGGGCTCCTACGAGCAGTACTTC. It encodes CASSTTGALGSYEQYF.

The chain recombines TRBV19 with TRBJ2-1; TRBD1 matches at 10 bases. After removal of 5 bases from V and 8 bases from J, the junction contained 3 bases not matched to a gene. The CDR3 totals 13 residues. Germline V gene data show CDR1 as LNHDA and CDR2 as SQIVND (reference sequence). DNA of the CDR3: TGTGCCAGTAGTCAGACAGGGGGCTATGAGCAGTTCTTC. It codes for CASSQTGGYEQFF.